What follows are 18 T cell receptor beta chains derived from one specimen sequenced in a study of identifying expanded T cells in peripheral blood. This table comes from immunoSEQ multiplex PCR, and its TCRdb copy is limited to in-frame clones, with some not included. In the table there are about 81,000 clones, 80% to 85% of which are singletons. The source material was blood. Receptors originate from a person aged 18-69 years in good health.

V is TRBV20-1 and J is TRBJ1-3, with no clear D. CDR3 size: 11 residues. The germline gives CDR1 DFQATT, CDR2 SNEGSKA (reference sequence). Trimming removed 7 bases from V and 0 bases from J, with 4 bases in between. The chain's CDR3 is CSVVSGNTIYF. The CDR3 DNA is TGCAGTGTCGTCTCTGGAAACACCATATATTTT.

The chain is built from TRBV25-1 and TRBJ2-3; 10 nucleotides line up with TRBD1. The CDR3 sequence is 16 residues long. With 1 base clipped from V and 1 base from J, the junction kept 2 bases outside the gene matches. Germline loops: CDR1 MGHDK, CDR2 SYGVNS. The CDR3 coding sequence is TGTGCCAGCAGTGAATGGGGGACAGGGGGCACAGATACGCAGTATTTT. Amino acids: CASSEWGTGGTDTQYF.

CDR3 DNA sequence: TGTGCCAGCAGTTCTTCCGGGACACCGGCAATGAACACTGAAGCTTTCTTT. Its protein product is CASSSSGTPAMNTEAFF. The J gene is TRBJ1-1, the V gene TRBV7-2; maybe TRBD1 (6 bases). CDR1 and CDR2 (germline): SGHTA, FQGNSA. CDR3 length: 17 amino acids. V was pared by 6 bases and J by 0 bases, with 20 bases between.

This rearrangement joins TRBV6-5 to TRBJ2-1, with TRBD2 as a possible D gene (6 bases). The CDR3 has 13 residues. CDR1 MNHEY and CDR2 SVGAGI come from the germline V gene. The V end lost 8 bases, the J end lost 4 bases, and 12 bases lay between the germline ends. CDR3 coding DNA: TGTGCCAGCGGGTCAAGCGGGTACAATGAGCAGTTCTTC. Amino acids: CASGSSGYNEQFF.

This rearrangement joins TRBV11-1 to TRBJ2-4; D is unresolved. Germline CDR1 SGHAT, CDR2 FQDESV (reference sequence). This CDR3 has 15 residues. V lost 6 bases and J lost 9, with 21 bases in between. The CDR3 loop is CASSHTDGKRGIQYF. CDR3 sequence (DNA): TGTGCCAGCAGTCATACAGACGGCAAGAGAGGCATTCAGTACTTC.

The CDR3 is CASSLLDLGNEQFF. In nucleotides, the CDR3 is TGTGCCAGCAGCTTACTAGATTTGGGTAATGAGCAGTTCTTC. The chain recombines TRBV7-2 with TRBJ2-1; D is uncertain. V was cut by 2 bases and J by 7 bases, with 12 bases left in between. There are 14 residues in the CDR3. Germline CDR1 SGHTA, CDR2 FQGNSA.

The chain links TRBV2 to TRBJ2-7; 13 positions match TRBD2. The germline CDR1 and CDR2 sequences are SNHLY and FYNNEI. V gave up 6 bases and J gave up 0 bases; unmatched junction bases: 5. The CDR3 spans 16 residues. In nucleotides, the CDR3 is TGTGCCAGCAGACTAGCGGGAGGGCCGGGCTCCTACGAGCAGTACTTC. It codes for CASRLAGGPGSYEQYF.

The CDR3 is CASSLTSGSQYF. DNA of the CDR3: TGTGCCAGCAGCCTGACTAGCGGGAGTCAGTACTTC. The chain links TRBV6-1 to TRBJ2-7; 12 nucleotides align to TRBD2. Germline lookup yields CDR1 MNHNS and CDR2 SASEGT. With 6 bases clipped from V and 10 bases from J, the junction kept 4 bases outside the gene matches. There are 12 residues in the CDR3.

This chain joins TRBV18 and TRBJ2-1; D is unclear. V gave up 0 bases and J gave up 0 bases, with 6 bases separating them. The CDR3 is 15 residues long. Looked up from germline, CDR1 is KGHSH and CDR2 is LQKENI. The CDR3 DNA reads TGTGCCAGCTCACCACCAACCAACTCCTACAATGAGCAGTTCTTC. Translating it yields CASSPPTNSYNEQFF.

The chain couples TRBV13 to TRBJ2-7; 11 bases line up with TRBD2. CDR1 and CDR2 (germline): PRHDT, FYEKMQ (reference sequence). The CDR3 runs to 16 residues. With V trimmed by 5 bases and J by 7 bases, 13 bases remained unmatched. CDR3 protein: CASSRAGTSGLGEQYF. In DNA form, the CDR3 reads TGTGCCAGCAGCCGAGCCGGGACTAGCGGTCTCGGGGAGCAGTACTTC.

The J gene is TRBJ2-3, the V gene TRBV11-1, with 7 bases that match TRBD1. The CDR3 contains 17 residues. V lost 5 bases to trimming and J lost 2 bases; unmatched junction nucleotides: 13. The germline V gene encodes CDR1 SGHAT and CDR2 FQDESV (reference sequence). As DNA, the CDR3 is TGTGCCAGCAGCGTCGATTACCTCGGGACAGACACAGATACGCAGTATTTT. Translation: CASSVDYLGTDTDTQYF.

The chain carries TRBV27 and TRBJ2-7, with a tentative D call TRBD1 (6 bases). Per the germline V gene, CDR1 is MNHEY and CDR2 is SMNVEV (reference sequence). Trimming stripped 2 bases from V and 3 bases from J, with 8 bases between. The CDR3 length is 13 residues. CDR3 DNA: TGTGCCAGCAGTTTAGCAGGGGTCTACGAGCAGTACTTC. Its protein is CASSLAGVYEQYF.

The rearrangement uses TRBV7-2 and TRBJ2-7, with D perhaps matching TRBD2 (5 bases). The length of the CDR3 is 16 residues. Per the germline V gene, CDR1 is SGHTA and CDR2 is FQGNSA. The V gene lost 1 base and the J gene lost 0 bases, with 13 bases spanning the gap. CDR3 coding DNA: TGTGCCAGCAGCTTAGTAGCTTGGGAGAGCTCCTACGAGCAGTACTTC. It translates to CASSLVAWESSYEQYF.

The V and J genes are TRBV30 and TRBJ1-2, with 10 bases identical to TRBD1. The germline V gene has CDR1 GTSNPN and CDR2 SVGIG (reference sequence). This CDR3 region has 13 residues. V lost 0 bases, J lost 6 bases, and 1 base stayed unmatched. This CDR3 is CAWSVGQGDGYTF. The CDR3 DNA reads as TGTGCCTGGAGTGTAGGACAGGGGGATGGCTACACCTTC.

V is TRBV16 and J is TRBJ2-7, with a tentative D call TRBD2 (6 bases). Trimming took 1 base from V and 5 from J, leaving 9 bases between them. Germline CDR1 reads KGHSY; CDR2 reads FQNENV. CDR3 size: 13 residues. This CDR3 reads CASSQWDSDEQYF. The CDR3, as DNA: TGTGCCAGCAGCCAATGGGACTCAGACGAGCAGTACTTC.

This clone was detected ten times or more. The chain joins TRBV20-1 to TRBJ2-1, with unresolved D. There are 11 residues in the CDR3. The germline V gene has CDR1 DFQATT and CDR2 SNEGSKA (reference sequence). CDR3: CTVDSHNEQFF. In DNA form, the CDR3 reads TGCACTGTAGACTCGCACAATGAGCAGTTCTTC.

This rearrangement joins TRBV10-3 to TRBJ1-1, with D tentatively TRBD1 (6 bases). The CDR3 has 15 residues. Trimming removed 6 bases at V and 2 bases at J, with 16 bases between. Germline V lookup: CDR1 ENHRY, CDR2 SYGVKD. The CDR3 DNA sequence: TGTGCCATCAGATTTAGTAGACAGGAAAACACTGAAGCTTTCTTT. Amino acids: CAIRFSRQENTEAFF.

This chain connects TRBV2 to TRBJ1-2; 10 nucleotides agree with TRBD1. The CDR3 runs 16 residues. Germline CDR1 and CDR2: SNHLY and FYNNEI. V lost 5 bases to trimming and J lost 7 bases; unmatched junction nucleotides: 13. The CDR3 DNA follows: TGTGCCAGCAGTTACCGATTGACAGGGGGCGCAGGTGGCTACACCTTC. It is translated as CASSYRLTGGAGGYTF.